These 15 T cell receptor beta chains were all obtained from the same sample, sequenced in a study of T cell responses to AZD1222 COVID-19 vaccine. The table came from immunoSEQ multiplex PCR; TCRdb's copy has only in-frame clones and leaves some out. In the table there are approximately 150,000 clones, 94% of which are singletons. The sequencing used peripheral blood, collected on day 0 of AZD1222 vaccination. The receptors derive from an adult in good health.

The chain has TRBV6-5 and TRBJ1-4; D is possibly TRBD1 (6 bases). The CDR3 is 13 residues long. Germline V CDR1 and CDR2: MNHEY, SVGAGI. V shed 6 bases and J shed 4 bases, with 9 bases lying between them. CDR3 DNA sequence: TGTGCCAGCAGCCTGGACAGTAATGAAAAACTGTTTTTT. Translating gives CASSLDSNEKLFF.

The chain links TRBV5-1 to TRBJ2-1; maybe TRBD1 (5 bases). Trimming removed 3 bases from V and 0 bases from J, with 10 bases in between. CDR1 is SGHRS and CDR2 is YFSETQ in the germline V gene. The CDR3 runs to 15 residues. The CDR3 DNA reads as TGCGCCAGCAGCTCGGACACTGACTCCTACAATGAGCAGTTCTTC. It yields the protein CASSSDTDSYNEQFF.

The CDR3 sequence: CASSPEGAILDTQYF. CDR3 DNA sequence: TGTGCCAGCAGCCCGGAGGGGGCCATTTTAGATACGCAGTATTTT. The chain couples TRBV6-5 to TRBJ2-3; weak D call: TRBD1 (7 bases). Germline-derived CDR1 and CDR2 are MNHEY and SVGAGI. This CDR3 contains 15 residues. V lost 6 bases and J 5 bases, leaving 18 bases between the germline ends.

The chain combines TRBV7-5 with TRBJ1-2; the D call TRBD1 from the table was never checked on the DNA. TRBV7-5 has pseudogene status. The CDR3 contains 15 residues. CDR3 coding DNA: TGTGTCAGAAGCGCTCGGACAGGGGCCAACTATGGCTACACCTTC. It translates to CVRSARTGANYGYTF.

J is TRBJ2-3 and V is TRBV27, with 12 bases fitting TRBD2. The ends lost 6 bases at V and 10 bases at J; junction bases unmatched: 20. CDR3 length: 18 amino acids. Germline CDR1 is MNHEY and CDR2 is SMNVEV (reference sequence). CDR3 region: CASRPIGLAGPHVQAQYF. CDR3 DNA: TGTGCCAGCAGACCAATCGGACTAGCGGGGCCCCATGTTCAGGCGCAGTATTTT.

This clone showed up just once. The chain couples TRBV19 to TRBJ1-2; perhaps TRBD1 as D (5 bases). Trimming shortened V by 10 bases and J by 3 bases, and 27 bases separated the two germline ends. Germline loops: CDR1 LNHDA, CDR2 SQIVND (reference sequence). The CDR3 extends over 17 amino acids. The CDR3 here is CATWGPGRGIRDYGYTF. CDR3 sequence (DNA): TGTGCCACCTGGGGACCCGGCAGAGGGATCCGCGACTATGGCTACACCTTC.

V gene TRBV21-1 combines with J gene TRBJ2-7; TRBD2, the table's D call, was not compared with the DNA. TRBV21-1 is a listed pseudogene. The CDR3 loop spans 13 amino acids. The CDR3 loop is CATITGTVYEQYV. The CDR3 bases are TGTGCCACTATAACCGGGACTGTCTACGAGCAGTACGTC.

The chain employs TRBV5-6 and TRBJ2-1; 7 nucleotides agree with TRBD2. This CDR3 is built from 19 residues. With V trimmed by 4 bases and J by 2 bases, 18 bases remained unmatched. CDR1 SGHDT and CDR2 YYEEEE come from the germline V gene. The CDR3, as DNA: TGTGCCAGCAGCCCTTGGGGAAGCGGGGTGGCGTTGACCTACAATGAGCAGTTCTTC. Its protein product is CASSPWGSGVALTYNEQFF.

V gene TRBV27 combines with J gene TRBJ1-5, with a possible D match to TRBD1 (6 bases). Germline V gene data show CDR1 as MNHEY and CDR2 as SMNVEV (reference sequence). The CDR3 contains 18 residues. Trimming removed 5 bases at V and 1 base at J, with 21 bases between. CDR3 residues: CASSPGLGTGPSNQPQHF. Written as DNA, the CDR3 is TGTGCCAGCAGTCCGGGTCTCGGAACAGGGCCGAGCAATCAGCCCCAGCATTTT.

This chain connects TRBV27 to TRBJ2-3; D is undetermined. Germline V gene lookup returns CDR1 MNHEY and CDR2 SMNVEV (reference sequence). The CDR3 loop spans 15 amino acids. The V end lost 3 bases, the J end lost 2 bases, and 12 bases lay between the germline ends. CDR3 amino acids: CASSFRNIITDTQYF. CDR3 nucleotide sequence: TGTGCCAGCAGTTTCAGGAACATCATCACAGATACGCAGTATTTT.

V usage is TRBV19 and J usage is TRBJ2-3, with D perhaps TRBD2 (5 bases). This CDR3 contains 15 residues. Deletions cut 3 bases from V and 0 bases from J, with 10 bases between. Germline assignment: CDR1 LNHDA and CDR2 SQIVND (reference sequence). CDR3 sequence (DNA): TGTGCCAGTAGTATTCGGGGTGCTAGCACAGATACGCAGTATTTT. Translation: CASSIRGASTDTQYF.

V gene TRBV13 combines with J gene TRBJ1-1; possible D gene TRBD1, 6 bases. Germline values: CDR1 PRHDT, CDR2 FYEKMQ (reference sequence). The CDR3 is 14 residues long. V lost 4 bases and J lost 5, with 14 bases in between. CDR3 loop: CASSSTGIMTEAFF. The CDR3 region has the DNA TGTGCCAGCAGCTCGACAGGCATCATGACTGAAGCTTTCTTT.

The chain employs TRBV3-1 (or the pseudogene TRBV3-2) and TRBJ1-1; D gene ambiguous. The V end was cut by 6 bases, the J end by 1 base, with 9 bases between. Germline V gene data show CDR1 as LGHDT and CDR2 as YNNKEL (reference sequence). The CDR3 extends over 13 amino acids. The CDR3 bases are TGTGCCAGCAGTTCAACACAGAACACTGAAGCTTTCTTT. Its protein is CASSSTQNTEAFF.

The chain joins TRBV9 to TRBJ2-5, with 9 bases identical to TRBD2. Germline V CDR1 and CDR2: SGDLS, YYNGEE. The trim removed 0 bases at V and 1 base at J, leaving 4 bases unmatched. The CDR3 contains 16 residues. Here the CDR3 reads CASSVALAGLQETQYF. The DNA of the CDR3 is TGTGCCAGCAGCGTAGCCCTAGCGGGGCTCCAAGAGACCCAGTACTTC.

The V and J genes are TRBV4-1 and TRBJ1-6, with D tentatively TRBD1 (5 bases). V was trimmed by 1 base and J by 5 bases, leaving 9 bases between them. The length of the CDR3 is 15 residues. The germline V gene has CDR1 MGHRA and CDR2 YSYEKL. The CDR3 protein is CASSQGQGDNSPLHF. CDR3 coding DNA: TGCGCCAGCAGCCAAGGGCAGGGTGATAATTCACCCCTCCACTTT.